The present TCR beta chain was sequenced within a study of T cells expressing NK-cell markers. The CDR3 covers 17 residues. CDR1 and CDR2 (germline): SQVTM, ANQGSEA. No DNA is given; TCRdb re-called the 5' RACE reads and lists each CDR3 protein once. The data include roughly 3,500 distinct CDR3 sequences; the top ten clones carry approximately 88%. This clonotype was obtained from a man aged 18-75 years in good health. Sequencing was carried out using blood T cells: a sorted CD56 or NKG2C T cell subset, CD4+ or CD8+ T cells, or bulk PBMC T cells (not recorded which). The chain joins TRBV29-1 to TRBJ2-2; TCRdb picks TRBD2, but there is no DNA to check that call. The CDR3 sequence: CSALGASGRLNTGELFF.